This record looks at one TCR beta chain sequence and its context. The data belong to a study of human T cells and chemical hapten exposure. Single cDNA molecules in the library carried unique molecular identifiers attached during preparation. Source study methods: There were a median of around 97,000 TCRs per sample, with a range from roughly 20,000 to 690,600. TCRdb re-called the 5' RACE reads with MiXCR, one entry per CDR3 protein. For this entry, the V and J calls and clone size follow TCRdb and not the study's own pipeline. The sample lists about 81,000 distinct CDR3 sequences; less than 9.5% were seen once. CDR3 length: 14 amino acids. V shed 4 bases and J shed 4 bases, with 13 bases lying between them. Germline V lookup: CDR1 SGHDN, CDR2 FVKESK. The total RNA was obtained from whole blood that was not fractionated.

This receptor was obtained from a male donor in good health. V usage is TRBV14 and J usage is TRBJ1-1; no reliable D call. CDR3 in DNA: TGTGCCAGCAGCCCGGCCAAGGGATTCACTGAAGCTTTCTTT. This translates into CASSPAKGFTEAFF.